The source of this TCR beta chain is a study of CXCR3-negative and CXCR3-positive naive CD8 T cells. On the study more broadly: Overall TRB read output was about 140 million, and each library contained about 1.5 +/- 0.3 million reads. Overall study results and limits: Naive subsets had comparable surface CD5; TCR strength was inferred from TRB CDR3 properties. The study found CXCR3 expression partially decreased after cryopreservation and ran most assays on fresh PBMCs.

The authors made the TRB cDNA libraries by 5' RACE using UMI labels. TCRdb derives one entry per CDR3 protein from the 5' RACE reads, leaving out DNA. The sample includes tens of thousands of distinct CDR3 sequences. This clonotype registers medium-sized by frequency. Antigen: not known. The CDR3 covers 14 residues. Germline assignment: CDR1 MRHNA and CDR2 SNTAGT. The study sorted every CD8+ T cell subset in triplicate at 300,000 or so cells each. The TCR was taken from a human donor in good health. Some clones in this sample may be carry-over from other donors' samples. The sequencing sample was made of memory CD8+ T cells from blood. V usage is TRBV6-4 and J usage is TRBJ2-1; TCRdb picks TRBD2, but there is no DNA to check that call. CDR3 residues: CASSDSAGGDEQFF.